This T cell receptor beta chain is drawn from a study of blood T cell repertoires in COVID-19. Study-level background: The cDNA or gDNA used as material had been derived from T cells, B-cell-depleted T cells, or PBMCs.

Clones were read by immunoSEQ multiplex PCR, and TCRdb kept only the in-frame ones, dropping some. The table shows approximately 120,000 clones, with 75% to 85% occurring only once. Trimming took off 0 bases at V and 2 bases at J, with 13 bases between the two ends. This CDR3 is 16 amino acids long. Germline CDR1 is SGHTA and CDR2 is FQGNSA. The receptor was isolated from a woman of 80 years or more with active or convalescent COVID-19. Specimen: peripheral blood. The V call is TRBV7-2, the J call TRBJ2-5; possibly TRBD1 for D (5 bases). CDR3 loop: CASSLAVGAAQETQYF. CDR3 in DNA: TGTGCCAGCAGCTTAGCTGTAGGGGCCGCACAAGAGACCCAGTACTTC. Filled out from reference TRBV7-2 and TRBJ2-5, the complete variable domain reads GAGVSQSPSNKVTEKGKDVELRCDPISGHTALYWYRQSLGQGLEFLIYFQGNSAPDKSGLPSDRFSAERTGGSVSTLTIQRTQQEDSAVYLCASSLAVGAAQETQYFGPGTRLLVL.